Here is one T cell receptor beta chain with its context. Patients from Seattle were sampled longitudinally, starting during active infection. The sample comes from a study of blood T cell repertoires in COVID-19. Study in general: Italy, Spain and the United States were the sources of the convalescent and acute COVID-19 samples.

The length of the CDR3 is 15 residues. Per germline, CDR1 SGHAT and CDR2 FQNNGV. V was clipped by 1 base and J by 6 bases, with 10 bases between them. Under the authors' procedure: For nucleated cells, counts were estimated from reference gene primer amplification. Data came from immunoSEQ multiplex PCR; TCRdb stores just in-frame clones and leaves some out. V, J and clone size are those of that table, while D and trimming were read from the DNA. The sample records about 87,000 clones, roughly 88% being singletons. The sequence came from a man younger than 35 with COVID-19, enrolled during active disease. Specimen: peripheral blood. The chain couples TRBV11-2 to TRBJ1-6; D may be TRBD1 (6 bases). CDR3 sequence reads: CASSLVSGVNSPLHF. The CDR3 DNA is TGTGCCAGCAGCTTAGTGTCAGGGGTTAATTCACCCCTCCACTTT.